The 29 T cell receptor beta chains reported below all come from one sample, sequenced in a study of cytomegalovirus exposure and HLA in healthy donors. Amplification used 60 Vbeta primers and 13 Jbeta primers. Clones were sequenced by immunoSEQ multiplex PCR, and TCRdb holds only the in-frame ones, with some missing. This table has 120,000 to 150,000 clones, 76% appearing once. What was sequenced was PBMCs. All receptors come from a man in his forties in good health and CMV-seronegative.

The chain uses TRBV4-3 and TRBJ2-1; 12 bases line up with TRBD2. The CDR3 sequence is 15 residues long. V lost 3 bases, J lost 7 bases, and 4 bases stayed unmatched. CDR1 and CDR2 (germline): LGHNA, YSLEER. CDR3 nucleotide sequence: TGCGCCAGCAGCCAGTCTAGCGGGGGGGCGAATGAGCAGTTCTTC. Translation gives CASSQSSGGANEQFF.

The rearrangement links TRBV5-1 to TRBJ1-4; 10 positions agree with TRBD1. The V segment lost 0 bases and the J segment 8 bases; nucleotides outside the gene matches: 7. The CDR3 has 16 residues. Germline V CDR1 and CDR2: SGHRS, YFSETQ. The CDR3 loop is CASSLDRDRGYEKLFF. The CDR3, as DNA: TGCGCCAGCAGCTTGGATCGGGACAGGGGATACGAAAAACTGTTTTTT.

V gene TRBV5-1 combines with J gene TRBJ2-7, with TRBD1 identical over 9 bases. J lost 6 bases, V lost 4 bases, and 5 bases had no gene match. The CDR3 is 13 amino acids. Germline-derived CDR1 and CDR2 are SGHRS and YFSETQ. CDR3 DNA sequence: TGCGCCAGCAGCAGGGACAGGGCAAGCGAGCAGTACTTC. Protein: CASSRDRASEQYF.

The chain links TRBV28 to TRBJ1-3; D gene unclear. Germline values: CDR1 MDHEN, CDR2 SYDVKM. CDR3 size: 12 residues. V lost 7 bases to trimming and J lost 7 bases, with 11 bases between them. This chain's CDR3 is CASNLPPNTIYF. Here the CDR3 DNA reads TGTGCCAGCAATCTCCCCCCCAACACCATATATTTT. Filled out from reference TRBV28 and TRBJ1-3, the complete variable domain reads DVKVTQSSRYLVKRTGEKVFLECVQDMDHENMFWYRQDPGLGLRLIYFSYDVKMKEKGDIPEGYSVSREKKERFSLILESASTNQTSMYLCASNLPPNTIYFGEGSWLTVV.

CDR3 nucleotide sequence: TGTGCCAGCAGTTACACGGACAGGGCTGAAGCTTTCTTT. This gives the protein CASSYTDRAEAFF. J is TRBJ1-1 and V is TRBV6-5, with 8 bases identical to TRBD1. This CDR3 region has 13 residues. V was pared by 2 bases and J by 6 bases, with 2 bases of the junction left unmatched. Germline CDR1 and CDR2: MNHEY and SVGAGI.

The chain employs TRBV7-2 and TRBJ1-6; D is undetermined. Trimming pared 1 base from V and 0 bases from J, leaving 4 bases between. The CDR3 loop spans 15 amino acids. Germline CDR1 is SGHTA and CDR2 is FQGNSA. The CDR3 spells CASSLELSYNSPLHF. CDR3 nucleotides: TGTGCCAGCAGCTTAGAGCTCTCCTATAATTCACCCCTCCACTTT.

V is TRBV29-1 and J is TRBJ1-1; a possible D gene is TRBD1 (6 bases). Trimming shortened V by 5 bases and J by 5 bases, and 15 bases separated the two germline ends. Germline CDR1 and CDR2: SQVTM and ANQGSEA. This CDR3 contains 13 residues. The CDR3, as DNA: TGCAGCGTTTCCGGGACACCGGGAACTGAAGCTTTCTTT. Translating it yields CSVSGTPGTEAFF.

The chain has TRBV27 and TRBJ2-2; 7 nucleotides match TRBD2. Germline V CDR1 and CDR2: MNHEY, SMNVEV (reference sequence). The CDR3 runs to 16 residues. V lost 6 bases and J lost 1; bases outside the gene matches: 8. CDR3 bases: TGTGCCAGCAGGGCGGCGCTAGCGGTGAACACCGGGGAGCTGTTTTTT. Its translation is CASRAALAVNTGELFF.

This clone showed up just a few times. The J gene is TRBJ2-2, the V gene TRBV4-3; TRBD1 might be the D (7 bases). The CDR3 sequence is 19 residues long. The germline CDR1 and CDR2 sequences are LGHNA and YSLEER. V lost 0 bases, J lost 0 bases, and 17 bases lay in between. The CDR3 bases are TGCGCCAGCAGCCAAGACGCGGGACAGCAGAACGCGAACACCGGGGAGCTGTTTTTT. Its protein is CASSQDAGQQNANTGELFF.

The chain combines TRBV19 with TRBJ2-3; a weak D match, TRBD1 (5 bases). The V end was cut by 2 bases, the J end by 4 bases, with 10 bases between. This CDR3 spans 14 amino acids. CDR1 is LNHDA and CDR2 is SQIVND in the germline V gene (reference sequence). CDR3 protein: CASSILSGPDTQYF. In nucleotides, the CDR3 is TGTGCCAGTAGTATATTATCAGGGCCAGATACGCAGTATTTT.

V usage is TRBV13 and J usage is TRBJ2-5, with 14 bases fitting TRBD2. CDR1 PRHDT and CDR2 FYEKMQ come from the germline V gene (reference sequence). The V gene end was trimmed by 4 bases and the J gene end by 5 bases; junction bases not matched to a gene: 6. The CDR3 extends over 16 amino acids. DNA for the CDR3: TGTGCCAGCAGCTCACGACTAGCGGGGGGGCCGGAGACCCAGTACTTC. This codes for CASSSRLAGGPETQYF.

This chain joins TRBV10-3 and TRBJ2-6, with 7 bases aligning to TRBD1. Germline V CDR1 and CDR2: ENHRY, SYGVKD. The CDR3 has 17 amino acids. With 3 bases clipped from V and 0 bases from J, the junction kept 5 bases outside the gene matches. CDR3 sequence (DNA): TGTGCCATCAGTGATTTTACAGGGGTCTCTGGGGCCAACGTCCTGACTTTC. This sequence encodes CAISDFTGVSGANVLTF.

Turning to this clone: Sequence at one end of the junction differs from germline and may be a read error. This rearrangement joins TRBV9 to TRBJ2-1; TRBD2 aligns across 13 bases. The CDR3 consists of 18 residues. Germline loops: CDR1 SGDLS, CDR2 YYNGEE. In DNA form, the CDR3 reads TGTGCCAGCGGCGTACGCTCCGGGACTAGCGGGAATGTCTATGAGCAGTTCTTC. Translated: CASGVRSGTSGNVYEQFF.

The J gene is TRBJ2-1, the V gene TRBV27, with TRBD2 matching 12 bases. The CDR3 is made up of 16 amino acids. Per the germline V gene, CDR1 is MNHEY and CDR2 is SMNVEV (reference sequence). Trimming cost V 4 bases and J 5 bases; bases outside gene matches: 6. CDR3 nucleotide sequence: TGTGCCAGCAGTTACGGACTAGCGGGAAGAAACAATGAGCAGTTCTTC. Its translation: CASSYGLAGRNNEQFF.

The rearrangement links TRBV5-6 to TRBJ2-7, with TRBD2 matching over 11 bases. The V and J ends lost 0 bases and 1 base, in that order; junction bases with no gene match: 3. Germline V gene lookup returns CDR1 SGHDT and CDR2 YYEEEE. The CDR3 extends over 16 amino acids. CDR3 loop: CASSLVSGGASYEQYF. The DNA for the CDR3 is TGTGCCAGCAGCTTGGTTAGCGGGGGGGCTTCCTACGAGCAGTACTTC.

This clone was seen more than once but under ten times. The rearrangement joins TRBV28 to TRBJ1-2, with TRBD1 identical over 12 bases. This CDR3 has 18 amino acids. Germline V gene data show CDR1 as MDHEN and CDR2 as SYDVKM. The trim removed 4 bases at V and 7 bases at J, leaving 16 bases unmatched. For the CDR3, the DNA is TGTGCCAGCAGTTCCCGAGGGGGACAGGGGGCGCTCTTGGGTGGCTACACCTTC. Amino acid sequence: CASSSRGGQGALLGGYTF.

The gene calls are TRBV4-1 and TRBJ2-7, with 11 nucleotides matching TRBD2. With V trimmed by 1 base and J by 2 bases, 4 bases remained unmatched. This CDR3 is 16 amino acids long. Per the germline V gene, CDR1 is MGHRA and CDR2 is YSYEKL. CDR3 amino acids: CASSQATLAGAYEQYF. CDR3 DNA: TGCGCCAGCAGCCAAGCGACACTAGCGGGAGCCTACGAGCAGTACTTC.

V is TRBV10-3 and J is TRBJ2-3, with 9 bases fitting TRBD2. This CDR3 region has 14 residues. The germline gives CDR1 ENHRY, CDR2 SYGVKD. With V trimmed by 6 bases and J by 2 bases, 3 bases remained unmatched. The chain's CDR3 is CAIRASGTTDTQYF. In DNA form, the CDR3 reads TGTGCCATCAGAGCTAGCGGGACCACAGATACGCAGTATTTT.

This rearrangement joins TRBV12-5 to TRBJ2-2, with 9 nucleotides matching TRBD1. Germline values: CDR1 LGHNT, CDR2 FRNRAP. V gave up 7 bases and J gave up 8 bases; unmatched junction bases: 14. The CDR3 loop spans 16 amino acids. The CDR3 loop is CASDSGQGRSEGELFF. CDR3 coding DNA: TGTGCTAGTGATTCCGGACAGGGGCGGTCGGAAGGGGAGCTGTTTTTT.

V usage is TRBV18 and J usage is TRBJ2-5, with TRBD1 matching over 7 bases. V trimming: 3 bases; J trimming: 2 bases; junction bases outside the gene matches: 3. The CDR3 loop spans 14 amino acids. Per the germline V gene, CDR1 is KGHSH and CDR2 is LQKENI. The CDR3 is CASSPSGQQETQYF. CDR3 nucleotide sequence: TGTGCCAGCTCACCCTCGGGACAGCAAGAGACCCAGTACTTC.

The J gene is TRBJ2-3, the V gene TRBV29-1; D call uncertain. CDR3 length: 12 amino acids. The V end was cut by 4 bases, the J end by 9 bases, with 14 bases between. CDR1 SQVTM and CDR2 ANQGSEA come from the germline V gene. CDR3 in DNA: TGCAGCGTTGGACGACTGGCACCGACGCAGTATTTT. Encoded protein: CSVGRLAPTQYF.

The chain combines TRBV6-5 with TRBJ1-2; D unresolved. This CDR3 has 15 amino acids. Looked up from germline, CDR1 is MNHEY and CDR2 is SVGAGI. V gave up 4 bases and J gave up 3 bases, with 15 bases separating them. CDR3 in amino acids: CASSSARQVDYGYTF. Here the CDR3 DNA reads TGTGCCAGCAGTTCAGCAAGGCAGGTTGACTATGGCTACACCTTC.

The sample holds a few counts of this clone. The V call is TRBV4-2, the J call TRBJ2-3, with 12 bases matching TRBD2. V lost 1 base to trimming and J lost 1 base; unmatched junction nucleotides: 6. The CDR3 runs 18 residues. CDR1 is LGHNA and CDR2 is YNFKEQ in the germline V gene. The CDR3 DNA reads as TGTGCCAGCAGCCAAGCGCTAGCGGGAGGGCCGGGCACAGATACGCAGTATTTT. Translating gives CASSQALAGGPGTDTQYF.

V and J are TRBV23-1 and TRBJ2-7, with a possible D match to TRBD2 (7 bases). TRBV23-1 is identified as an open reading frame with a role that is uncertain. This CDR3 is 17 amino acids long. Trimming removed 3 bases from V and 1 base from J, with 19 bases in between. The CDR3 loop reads CASSQTGGPPHSYEQYF. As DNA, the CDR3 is TGCGCCAGCAGTCAGACGGGGGGCCCACCCCATTCCTACGAGCAGTACTTC.

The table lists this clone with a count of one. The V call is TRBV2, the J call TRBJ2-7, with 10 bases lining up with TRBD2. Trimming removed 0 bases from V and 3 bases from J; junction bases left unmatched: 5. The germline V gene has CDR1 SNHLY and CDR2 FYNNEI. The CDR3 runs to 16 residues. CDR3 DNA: TGTGCCAGCAGTGAAGCCCTAGCGGGGGCCTTCTACGAGCAGTACTTC. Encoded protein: CASSEALAGAFYEQYF.

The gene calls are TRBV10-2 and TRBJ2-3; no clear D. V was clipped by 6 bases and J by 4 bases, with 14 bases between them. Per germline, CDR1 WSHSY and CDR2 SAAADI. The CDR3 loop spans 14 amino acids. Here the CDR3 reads CASSFSGRADTQYF. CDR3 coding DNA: TGCGCCAGCAGCTTCTCGGGTCGGGCAGATACGCAGTATTTT.

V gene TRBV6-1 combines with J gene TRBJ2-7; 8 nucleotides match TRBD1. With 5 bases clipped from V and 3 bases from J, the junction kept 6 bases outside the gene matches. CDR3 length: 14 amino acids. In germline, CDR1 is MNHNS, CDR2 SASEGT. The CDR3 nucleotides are TGTGCCAGCAGTAAGACAGGGGATTACTACGAGCAGTACTTC. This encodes CASSKTGDYYEQYF.

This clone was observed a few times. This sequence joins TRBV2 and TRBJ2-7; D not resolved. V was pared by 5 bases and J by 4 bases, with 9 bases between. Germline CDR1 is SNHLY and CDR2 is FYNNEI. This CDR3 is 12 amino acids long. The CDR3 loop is CASSSIGYEQYF. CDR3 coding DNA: TGTGCCAGCAGTTCTATCGGGTACGAGCAGTACTTC.

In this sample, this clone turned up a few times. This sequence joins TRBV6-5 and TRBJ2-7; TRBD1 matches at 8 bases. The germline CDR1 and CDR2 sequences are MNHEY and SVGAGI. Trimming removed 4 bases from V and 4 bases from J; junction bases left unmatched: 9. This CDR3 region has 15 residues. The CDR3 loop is CASSSGGAEGYEQYF. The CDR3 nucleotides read TGTGCCAGCAGTTCAGGGGGCGCGGAAGGGTACGAGCAGTACTTC.